These T cell receptor beta chains were read from a single sample in a study of CD8 T cells in Susac syndrome. Using its own MiXCR run on the immunoSEQ multiplex PCR reads, TCRdb lists one record per CDR3 protein. The sample yields approximately 120,000 distinct CDR3 sequences, over 90% seen once. The sequencing sample was made of CD4+ T cells from PBMCs. These receptors were collected from a human donor in good health. Both conserved end residues are trimmed from each CDR3. Fields, in order: J gene, D gene, clone size, V gene, CDR3 protein. The D gene is left open where the match is weak. A row's size may be missing; if present it is once, few, many or a size class.

J gene: TRBJ1-1
D gene: NA
clone size: NA
V gene: TRBV6-5
CDR3 protein: ASSYRQPNTEAF

J gene: TRBJ2-1
D gene: NA
clone size: NA
V gene: TRBV30
CDR3 protein: ACRGKYNEQF

J gene: TRBJ2-5
D gene: NA
clone size: NA
V gene: TRBV6-2/TRBV6-3
CDR3 protein: ASSFLETQY

J gene: TRBJ2-1
D gene: NA
clone size: NA
V gene: TRBV14
CDR3 protein: ASSQDQEGGNEQF

J gene: TRBJ2-3
D gene: TRBD1
clone size: NA
V gene: TRBV5-6
CDR3 protein: ASSFRGRGTDTQY

J gene: TRBJ2-7
D gene: NA
clone size: NA
V gene: TRBV9
CDR3 protein: ASSPPRSHEQY

J gene: TRBJ2-7
D gene: NA
clone size: NA
V gene: TRBV4-1
CDR3 protein: ASSQGPPYEQY

J gene: TRBJ1-1
D gene: NA
clone size: NA
V gene: TRBV7-2
CDR3 protein: ASSSGGGITEAF

J gene: TRBJ1-2
D gene: TRBD1
clone size: NA
V gene: TRBV6-2/TRBV6-3
CDR3 protein: ASSYIGQGPWGYT

J gene: TRBJ2-3
D gene: TRBD2
clone size: NA
V gene: TRBV12-3/TRBV12-4
CDR3 protein: ASGRGLGSQY

J gene: TRBJ2-1
D gene: TRBD2
clone size: NA
V gene: TRBV7-9
CDR3 protein: ASSSNSGGNYNEQF

J gene: TRBJ2-5
D gene: TRBD2
clone size: NA
V gene: TRBV20-1
CDR3 protein: SASKAPAGATQETQY

J gene: TRBJ1-1
D gene: NA
clone size: few
V gene: TRBV6-1
CDR3 protein: ASSSQMGDTEAF

J gene: TRBJ1-1
D gene: TRBD1
clone size: NA
V gene: TRBV4-2
CDR3 protein: ASSRIGQGDTEAF

J gene: TRBJ2-3
D gene: TRBD2
clone size: NA
V gene: TRBV7-2
CDR3 protein: ASSFRGGQADTQY

J gene: TRBJ1-1
D gene: NA
clone size: NA
V gene: TRBV5-1
CDR3 protein: ASSDRQRTEAF

J gene: TRBJ2-5
D gene: NA
clone size: NA
V gene: TRBV20-1
CDR3 protein: SASDSQETQY

J gene: TRBJ2-7
D gene: TRBD2
clone size: NA
V gene: TRBV7-3
CDR3 protein: ASSLGTSGSPEQY

J gene: TRBJ2-1
D gene: NA
clone size: once
V gene: TRBV27
CDR3 protein: ASSPFRLNNEQF

J gene: TRBJ2-7
D gene: TRBD1
clone size: NA
V gene: TRBV20-1
CDR3 protein: SARDRTGGAYEQY

J gene: TRBJ2-7
D gene: TRBD1
clone size: NA
V gene: TRBV28
CDR3 protein: ASSSSGTGSHEQY

J gene: TRBJ1-1
D gene: NA
clone size: NA
V gene: TRBV29-1
CDR3 protein: SVGLMNTEAF

J gene: TRBJ1-2
D gene: NA
clone size: once
V gene: TRBV7-2
CDR3 protein: ASSPSRTDYGYT